This T cell receptor (beta chain) was obtained from a study of T cell repertoires in cytomegalovirus infection. Study information: Recently identified HLA-C-restricted CMV epitopes and well-studied HLA-B-restricted CMV epitopes were used by the study.

Trimming at V came to 3 bases and at J to 2 bases, leaving 5 bases not matched to a gene. The CDR3 is 15 amino acids. The germline gives CDR1 MDHEN, CDR2 SYDVKM. TCRdb re-called the reads with MiXCR, one entry per CDR3 protein. The profile shows 50,000 or so distinct CDR3 sequences, around 21% of them singletons. This clonotype was detected many times. The antigen is unknown. Study-wide results and caveats: In two of eight donors, the top clonotype was HLA-C-restricted CMV-specific. The cumulative frequency of public TCR beta families distinguished individuals who carried CMV together with the relevant HLA.

This rearrangement joins TRBV28 to TRBJ2-3; 7 bases agree with TRBD1. The TCR was taken from a human donor in good health (CMV status not recorded). Some clones in this sample may be carry-over from other donors' samples. The sequencing here drew on CD8+ T cells from cultured PBMCs, taken from culture after CMV antigen stimulation. This CDR3 reads CASSLRTGSTDTQYF. The DNA for the CDR3 is TGTGCCAGCAGTTTGCGGACAGGTTCCACAGATACGCAGTATTTT.